These 11 T cell receptor beta chains were all obtained from the same sample, sequenced in a study of T cells in tuberculosis. Libraries were prepared by immunoSEQ multiplex PCR; TCRdb keeps only in-frame clonotypes and omits some of them. This sample yields about 36,000 clones, of which 93% are seen a single time; over 6.5% belongs to the top ten. Specimen: PBMCs. These receptors were obtained from a donor aged 10-30 years with latent tuberculosis or without tuberculosis infection.

This clone came up once. This chain joins TRBV21-1 and TRBJ2-7; the D call of TRBD2 is as the table states it, not checked on the DNA. TRBV21-1 is recorded as a pseudogene. CDR3 length equals 16 residues. The CDR3 DNA reads TGTGCCAGCAACTATGGGAGCGGGCCTGCTCTCTACGAGCAGTACTTC. It is translated as CASNYGSGPALYEQYF.

The CDR3 DNA sequence: TGTGCCACCAGCAGAGATGGCAGGGGGCATGACTATGGCTACACCTTC. As protein: CATSRDGRGHDYGYTF. This chain connects TRBV15 to TRBJ1-2; 8 bases are shared with TRBD1. CDR3 size: 16 residues. Unmatched junction bases numbered 6, after V lost 0 bases and J lost 3 bases. Germline lookup yields CDR1 LNHNV and CDR2 YYDKDF (reference sequence). Filled out from reference TRBV15 and TRBJ1-2, the complete variable domain reads DAMVIQNPRYQVTQFGKPVTLSCSQTLNHNVMYWYQQKSSQAPKLLFHYYDKDFNNEADTPDNFQSRRPNTSFCFLDIRSPGLGDTAMYLCATSRDGRGHDYGYTFGSGTRLTVV.

This clone appeared a few times. One end of the junction varies from germline; a read error may be responsible. The CDR3 region is CASSVGSVYGYTF. Written as DNA, the CDR3 is TGTGCCAGCAGCGTAGGGTCCGTCTATGGTTACACCTTC. V is TRBV9 and J is TRBJ1-2; D is unclear. CDR1 and CDR2 (germline): SGDLS, YYNGEE. The CDR3 runs 13 residues.

The V and J genes are TRBV5-1 and TRBJ2-3, with 9 nucleotides matching TRBD2. CDR1 and CDR2 (germline): SGHRS, YFSETQ. This CDR3 region has 17 residues. V lost 4 bases, J lost 0 bases, and 9 bases stayed unmatched. CDR3 DNA sequence: TGCGCCAGCAGCCCCGGGGGCGGGGGGGCTAGCACAGATACGCAGTATTTT. Translating it yields CASSPGGGGASTDTQYF.

This clone appeared a single time. This chain links TRBV5-6 with TRBJ1-2, with D maybe TRBD1 (6 bases). Per germline, CDR1 SGHDT and CDR2 YYEEEE. Trimming took off 4 bases at V and 4 bases at J, with 14 bases between the two ends. CDR3 length: 14 residues. In DNA form, the CDR3 reads TGTGCCAGCAGCCCGACGGGGGGCGGCTATGGCTACACCTTC. Its protein is CASSPTGGGYGYTF.

The CDR3 reads CASSEMGATTGVYEQYF. As DNA, the CDR3 is TGTGCCAGCAGTGAAATGGGGGCGACGACAGGGGTCTACGAGCAGTACTTC. The chain is built from TRBV2 and TRBJ2-7; 8 nucleotides agree with TRBD1. From germline, CDR1 is SNHLY and CDR2 FYNNEI. This CDR3 has 17 amino acids. V shed 2 bases, J shed 3 bases, and the junction held 12 bases outside the gene matches.

This chain uses TRBV27 with TRBJ2-7; D gene ambiguous. In germline, CDR1 is MNHEY, CDR2 SMNVEV (reference sequence). This CDR3 spans 13 amino acids. Trimming cost V 2 bases and J 2 bases, with 7 bases left between them. The DNA of the CDR3 is TGTGCCAGCAGTTTAAAGTCTACCTACGAGCAGTACTTC. Translated, it gives CASSLKSTYEQYF.

This chain connects TRBV2 to TRBJ2-7; 7 bases are shared with TRBD1. The CDR3 runs to 13 residues. In germline, CDR1 is SNHLY, CDR2 FYNNEI. V was pared by 11 bases and J by 3 bases, with 10 bases of the junction left unmatched. CDR3 protein: CAGSRDRDYEQYF. CDR3 coding DNA: TGTGCCGGATCGAGGGACAGAGACTACGAGCAGTACTTC.

The V and J genes are TRBV7-3 and TRBJ2-2; the D gene is possibly TRBD1 (6 bases). The CDR3 loop spans 16 amino acids. Trimming took 5 bases from V and 6 from J, leaving 19 bases between them. Germline assignment: CDR1 SGHTA and CDR2 FQGTGA. CDR3 sequence reads: CASSRNTGPVAGELFF. CDR3 nucleotides: TGTGCCAGCAGCCGCAACACAGGGCCCGTGGCCGGGGAGCTGTTTTTT.

About this clone itself: The sample holds other DNA sequences that translate to the same CDR3. V is TRBV5-8 and J is TRBJ1-5; D is uncertain. Germline CDR1 and CDR2: SGHTS and YDEGEE. CDR3 length: 13 amino acids. V was pared by 2 bases and J by 1 base, with 4 bases between. The DNA of the CDR3 is TGTGCCAGCAGCTTCAGGAGCAATCAGCCCCAGCATTTT. It codes for CASSFRSNQPQHF. The full variable domain, rest sourced from reference TRBV5-8 and TRBJ1-5, is EAGVTQSPTHLIKTRGQQATLRCSPISGHTSVYWYQQALGLGLQFLLWYDEGEERNRGNFPPRFSGRQFPNYSSELNVNALELEDSALYLCASSFRSNQPQHFGDGTRLSIL.

The chain carries TRBV2 and TRBJ2-3; 13 nucleotides agree with TRBD2. Trimming removed 8 bases from V and 5 bases from J; junction bases left unmatched: 4. This CDR3 region has 14 residues. Germline V gives CDR1 SNHLY, CDR2 FYNNEI. In DNA form, the CDR3 reads TGTGCCAGCTCCGGGACTAGCGGGGTAGATACGCAGTATTTT. Translated, it gives CASSGTSGVDTQYF. Drawing the rest from reference TRBV2 and TRBJ2-3, the complete variable domain is EPEVTQTPSHQVTQMGQEVILRCVPISNHLYFYWYRQILGQKVEFLVSFYNNEISEKSEIFDDQFSVERPDGSNFTLKIRSTKLEDSAMYFCASSGTSGVDTQYFGPGTRLTVL.